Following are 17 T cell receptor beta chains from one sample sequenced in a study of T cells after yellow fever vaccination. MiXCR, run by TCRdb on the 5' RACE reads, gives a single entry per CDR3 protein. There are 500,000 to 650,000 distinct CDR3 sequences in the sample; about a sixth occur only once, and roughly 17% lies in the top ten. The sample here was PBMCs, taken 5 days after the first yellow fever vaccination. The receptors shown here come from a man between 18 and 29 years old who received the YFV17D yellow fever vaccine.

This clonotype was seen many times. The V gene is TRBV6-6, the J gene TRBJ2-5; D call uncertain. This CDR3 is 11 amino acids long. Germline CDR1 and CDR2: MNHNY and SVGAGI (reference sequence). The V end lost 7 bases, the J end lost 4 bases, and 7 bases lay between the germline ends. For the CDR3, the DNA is TGTGCCAGCACTAAGGGAGAGACCCAGTACTTC. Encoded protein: CASTKGETQYF.

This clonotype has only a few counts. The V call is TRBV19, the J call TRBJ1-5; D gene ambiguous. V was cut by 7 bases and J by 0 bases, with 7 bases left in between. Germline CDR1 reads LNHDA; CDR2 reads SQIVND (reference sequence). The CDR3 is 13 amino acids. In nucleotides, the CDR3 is TGTGCCAGTACTCAACATAGCAATCAGCCCCAGCATTTT. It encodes CASTQHSNQPQHF.

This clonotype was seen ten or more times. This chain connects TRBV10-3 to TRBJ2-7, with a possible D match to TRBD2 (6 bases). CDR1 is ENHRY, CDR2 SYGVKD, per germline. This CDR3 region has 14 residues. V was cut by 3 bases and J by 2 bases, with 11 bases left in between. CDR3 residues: CAISESSGTYEQYF. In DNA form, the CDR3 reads TGTGCCATCAGTGAAAGTAGCGGTACCTACGAGCAGTACTTC.

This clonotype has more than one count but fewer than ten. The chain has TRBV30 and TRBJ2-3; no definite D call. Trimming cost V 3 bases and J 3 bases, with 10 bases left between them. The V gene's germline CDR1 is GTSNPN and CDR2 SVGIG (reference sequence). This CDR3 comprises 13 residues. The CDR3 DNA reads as TGTGCCTGGAGCGGGTCCTCGACAGATACGCAGTATTTT. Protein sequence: CAWSGSSTDTQYF.

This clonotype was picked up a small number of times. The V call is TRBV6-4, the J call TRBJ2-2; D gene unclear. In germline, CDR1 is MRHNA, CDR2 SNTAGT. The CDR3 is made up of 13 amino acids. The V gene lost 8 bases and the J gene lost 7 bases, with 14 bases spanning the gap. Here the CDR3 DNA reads TGTGCCAGCCCTCCCCTGCAAGTCGGGGAGCTGTTTTTT. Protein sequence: CASPPLQVGELFF.

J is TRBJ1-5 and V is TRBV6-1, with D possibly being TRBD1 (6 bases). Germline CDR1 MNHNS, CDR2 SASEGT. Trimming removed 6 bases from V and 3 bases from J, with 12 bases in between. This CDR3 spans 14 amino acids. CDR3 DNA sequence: TGTGCCAGCAGCTCACAGGGCTTCAATCAGCCCCAGCATTTT. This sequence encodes CASSSQGFNQPQHF.

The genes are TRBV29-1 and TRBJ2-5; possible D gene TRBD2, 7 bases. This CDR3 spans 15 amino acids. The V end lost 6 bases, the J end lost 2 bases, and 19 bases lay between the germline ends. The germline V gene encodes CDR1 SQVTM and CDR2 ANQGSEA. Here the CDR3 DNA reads TGCAGCGTCGATCGGGCGGGGGCTTTACAAGAGACCCAGTACTTC. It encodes CSVDRAGALQETQYF.

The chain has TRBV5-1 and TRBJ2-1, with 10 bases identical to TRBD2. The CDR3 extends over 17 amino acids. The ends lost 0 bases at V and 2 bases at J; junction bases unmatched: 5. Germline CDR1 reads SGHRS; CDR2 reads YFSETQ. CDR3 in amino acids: CASSLEFLAGAYNEQFF. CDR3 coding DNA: TGCGCCAGCAGCTTGGAATTTCTAGCGGGGGCCTACAATGAGCAGTTCTTC.

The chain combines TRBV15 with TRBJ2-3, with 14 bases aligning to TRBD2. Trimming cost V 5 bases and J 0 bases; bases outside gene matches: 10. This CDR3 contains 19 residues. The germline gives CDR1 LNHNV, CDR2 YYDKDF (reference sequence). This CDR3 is CATSGSGLAGAGSTDTQYF. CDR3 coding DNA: TGTGCCACCAGCGGCTCGGGACTAGCGGGGGCCGGGAGCACAGATACGCAGTATTTT.

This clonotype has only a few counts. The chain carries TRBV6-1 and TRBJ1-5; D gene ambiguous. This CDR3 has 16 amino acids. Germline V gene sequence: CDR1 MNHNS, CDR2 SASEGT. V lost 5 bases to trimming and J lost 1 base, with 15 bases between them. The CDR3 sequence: CASSTPAEISNQPQHF. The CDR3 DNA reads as TGTGCCAGCAGTACCCCGGCGGAGATCAGCAATCAGCCCCAGCATTTT.

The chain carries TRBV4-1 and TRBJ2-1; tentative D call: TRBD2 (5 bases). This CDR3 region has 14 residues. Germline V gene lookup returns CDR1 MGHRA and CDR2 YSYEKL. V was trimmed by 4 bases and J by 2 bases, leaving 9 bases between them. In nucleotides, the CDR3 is TGCGCCAGCAGCCCCACCGGGACCTACAATGAGCAGTTCTTC. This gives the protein CASSPTGTYNEQFF.

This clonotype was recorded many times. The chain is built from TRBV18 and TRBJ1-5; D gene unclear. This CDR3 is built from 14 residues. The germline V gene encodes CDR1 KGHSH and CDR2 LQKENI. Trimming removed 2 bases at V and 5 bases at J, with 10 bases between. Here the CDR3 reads CASSPMAGHQPQHF. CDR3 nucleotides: TGTGCCAGCTCACCAATGGCAGGCCATCAGCCCCAGCATTTT.

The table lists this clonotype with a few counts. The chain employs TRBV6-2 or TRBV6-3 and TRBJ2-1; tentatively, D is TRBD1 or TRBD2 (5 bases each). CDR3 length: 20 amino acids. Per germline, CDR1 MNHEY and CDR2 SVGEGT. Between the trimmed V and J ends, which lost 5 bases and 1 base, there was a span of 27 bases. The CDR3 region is CASSTATLARGVRSYNEQFF. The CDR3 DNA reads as TGTGCCAGCAGTACAGCTACACTTGCGAGGGGAGTCAGGTCCTACAATGAGCAGTTCTTC.

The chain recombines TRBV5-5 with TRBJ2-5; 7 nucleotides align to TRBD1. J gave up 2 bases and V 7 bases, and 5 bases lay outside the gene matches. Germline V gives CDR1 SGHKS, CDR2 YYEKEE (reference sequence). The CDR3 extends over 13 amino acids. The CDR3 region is CASGTGVQETQYF. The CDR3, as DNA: TGTGCCAGCGGAACAGGGGTTCAAGAGACCCAGTACTTC.

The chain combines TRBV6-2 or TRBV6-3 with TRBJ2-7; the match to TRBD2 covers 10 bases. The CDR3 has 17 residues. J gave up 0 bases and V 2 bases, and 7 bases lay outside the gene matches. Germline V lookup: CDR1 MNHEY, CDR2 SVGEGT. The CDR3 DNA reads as TGTGCCAGCAGTTACACCATGACTAGCGGGTACTCCTACGAGCAGTACTTC. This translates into CASSYTMTSGYSYEQYF.

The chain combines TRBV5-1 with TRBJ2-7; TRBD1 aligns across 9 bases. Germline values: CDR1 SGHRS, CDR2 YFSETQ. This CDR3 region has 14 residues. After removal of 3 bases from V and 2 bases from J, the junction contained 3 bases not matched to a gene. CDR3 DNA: TGCGCCAGCAGCTGGGGACAGGGACCCTACGAGCAGTACTTC. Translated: CASSWGQGPYEQYF.

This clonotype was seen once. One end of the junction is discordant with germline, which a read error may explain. DNA of the CDR3: TGCAGTGCTAGAGGGGAACCCTTTACTGGAGCTTTCTTT. Protein: CSARGEPFTGAFF. The V gene is TRBV20-1, the J gene TRBJ1-1, with D hard to call. CDR3 length: 13 amino acids. Germline V gene lookup returns CDR1 DFQATT and CDR2 SNEGSKA (reference sequence).